A selection of T cell receptor beta chains follows, all from one sample in a study of blood T cell repertoires in COVID-19. Produced via immunoSEQ multiplex PCR; TCRdb's table is partial and in-frame only. This table has 35,000 to 45,000 clones, around 94% appearing once. The sequencing sample was made of peripheral blood. Receptors were obtained from a man between 45 and 60 years old with COVID-19, enrolled during active disease. CDR3s include the opening cysteine and the closing phenylalanine or tryptophan. The D gene is left open where the match is weak. Only part of the rows carry a size: once, few, many, or a class if the clone is expanded.

few	TRBJ2-2	.	TRBV5-8	CASSLFQATGELFF	TGTGCCAGCAGCTTGTTTCAAGCGACCGGGGAGCTGTTTTTT
.	TRBJ2-7	TRBD1	TRBV18	CASSRLDRGSYEQYF	TGTGCCAGCTCACGCCTGGACAGGGGCTCCTACGAGCAGTACTTC
.	TRBJ2-2	.	TRBV2	CASSLGLPWGNTGELFF	TGTGCCAGCAGTTTGGGACTGCCATGGGGGAACACCGGGGAGCTGTTTTTT
.	TRBJ2-1	TRBD2	TRBV3-1/TRBV3-2	CASSSAGGLGQFF	TGTGCCAGCAGCTCAGCGGGAGGGCTCGGGCAGTTCTTC
.	TRBJ2-7	.	TRBV19	CASSAQPYGGQYF	TGTGCCAGTAGTGCGCAGCCGTACGGGGGGCAGTACTTC
.	TRBJ2-5	TRBD2	TRBV18	CASSRFTSGEETQYF	TGTGCCAGCTCACGATTCACTAGCGGGGAAGAGACCCAGTACTTC
.	TRBJ2-3	TRBD2	TRBV5-5	CASSLGLAGGPLSDTQYF	TGTGCCAGCAGCCTGGGACTAGCGGGAGGGCCATTGTCAGATACGCAGTATTTT
.	TRBJ2-7	.	TRBV3-1/TRBV3-2	CASRPPGTTPYEQYF	TGTGCCAGCAGGCCCCCGGGGACAACCCCCTACGAGCAGTACTTC
.	TRBJ2-1	TRBD1	TRBV5-1	CASSSGTGTYEQFF	TGCGCCAGCAGCTCCGGGACAGGGACGTATGAGCAGTTCTTC
.	TRBJ1-4	.	TRBV12-5	CASGHEQGALFF	TGTGCTAGTGGCCACGAACAGGGTGCACTGTTTTTT
once	TRBJ1-1	TRBD1	TRBV11-2	CASSFFDRVGEAFF	TGTGCCAGCAGCTTTTTCGACAGGGTAGGTGAAGCTTTCTTT
.	TRBJ2-2	TRBD2	TRBV7-2	CATSSGNTGELFF	TGTGCCACCTCTAGCGGGAACACCGGGGAGCTGTTTTTT
.	TRBJ2-7	.	TRBV10-3	CAISESTANEQYF	TGTGCCATCAGTGAGTCGACAGCAAATGAGCAGTACTTC
.	TRBJ2-5	.	TRBV27	CASSLSGDSETQYF	TGTGCCAGCAGTCTTTCAGGGGATAGTGAGACCCAGTACTTC
.	TRBJ1-1	.	TRBV7-9	CASSLVGGQNTEAFF	TGTGCCAGCAGCTTAGTAGGGGGACAGAACACTGAAGCTTTCTTT
.	TRBJ1-5	.	TRBV4-2	CASSQDRRGNQPQHF	TGTGCCAGCAGCCAAGATCGAAGGGGGAATCAGCCCCAGCATTTT
.	TRBJ1-4	TRBD1	TRBV6-5	CASRGGTGDSEKLFF	TGTGCCAGCAGGGGGGGGACAGGGGACAGTGAAAAACTGTTTTTT
.	TRBJ2-2	TRBD2	TRBV3-1/TRBV3-2	CASSQREGNTGELFF	TGTGCCAGCAGTCAGCGGGAGGGGAACACCGGGGAGCTGTTTTTT
.	TRBJ1-2	.	TRBV5-5	CASSLDTGRGYF	TGTGCCAGCAGCCTGGATACAGGAAGGGGGTACTTC
once	TRBJ1-5	.	TRBV6-5	CTSGGLSNQPQHF	TGTACCTCGGGGGGGTTAAGCAATCAGCCCCAGCATTTT
.	TRBJ1-3	.	TRBV5-4	CASSPWPPGNTIYF	TGTGCCAGCAGCCCGTGGCCCCCGGGAAACACCATATATTTT
.	TRBJ1-1	.	TRBV19	CASSDRRGPNTEAFF	TGTGCCAGTAGCGACCGTCGGGGTCCGAACACTGAAGCTTTCTTT
once	TRBJ2-1	.	TRBV5-1	CASSLSMVAFGEQFF	TGCGCCAGCAGCTTGTCGATGGTAGCGTTTGGTGAGCAGTTCTTC
.	TRBJ2-7	TRBD2	TRBV25-1	CASSMSGAPYEQYF	TGTGCCAGCAGTATGAGCGGGGCTCCCTACGAGCAGTACTTC
.	TRBJ1-2	TRBD1	TRBV28	CASSTIARTGYVVHGYTF	TGTGCCAGCAGTACCATCGCGCGGACAGGGTACGTAGTGCATGGCTACACCTTC
.	TRBJ1-5	TRBD1	TRBV18	CASSAGTGDQPQHF	TGTGCCAGCTCAGCCGGGACAGGCGATCAGCCCCAGCATTTT
.	TRBJ2-3	TRBD1	TRBV5-1	CASSDGTAMSDTQYF	TGCGCCAGCAGCGATGGGACAGCGATGTCAGATACGCAGTATTTT